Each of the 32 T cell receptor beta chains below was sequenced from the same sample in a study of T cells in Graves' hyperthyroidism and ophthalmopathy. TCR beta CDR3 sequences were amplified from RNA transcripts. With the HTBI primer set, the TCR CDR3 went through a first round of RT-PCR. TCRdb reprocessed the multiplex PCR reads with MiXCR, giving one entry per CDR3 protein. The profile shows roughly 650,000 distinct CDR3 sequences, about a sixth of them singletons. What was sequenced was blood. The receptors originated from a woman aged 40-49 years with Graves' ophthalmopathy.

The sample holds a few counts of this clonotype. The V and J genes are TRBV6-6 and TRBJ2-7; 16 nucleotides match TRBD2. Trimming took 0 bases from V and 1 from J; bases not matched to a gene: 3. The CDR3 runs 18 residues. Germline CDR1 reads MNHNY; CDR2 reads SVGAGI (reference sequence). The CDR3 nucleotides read TGTGCCAGCAGTTACTCGGGGGGACTAGCGGGAGGGTCCTACGAGCAGTACTTC. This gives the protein CASSYSGGLAGGSYEQYF.

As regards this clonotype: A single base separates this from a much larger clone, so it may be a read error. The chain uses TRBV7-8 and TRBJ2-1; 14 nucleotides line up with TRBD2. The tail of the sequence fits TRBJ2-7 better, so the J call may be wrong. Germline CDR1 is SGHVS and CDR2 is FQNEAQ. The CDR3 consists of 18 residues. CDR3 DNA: TGTGCCAGCAGCTTAAGACTAGCGGGGGGGAGCTCCTACAATGAGCAGTACTTC. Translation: CASSLRLAGGSSYNEQYF.

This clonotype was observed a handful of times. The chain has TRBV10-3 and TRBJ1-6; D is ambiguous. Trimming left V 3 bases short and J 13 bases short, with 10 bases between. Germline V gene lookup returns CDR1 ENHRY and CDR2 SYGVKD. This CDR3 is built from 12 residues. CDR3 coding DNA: TGTGCCATCAGTGAACGTTTAGGGCCCCTCCACTTT. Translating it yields CAISERLGPLHF.

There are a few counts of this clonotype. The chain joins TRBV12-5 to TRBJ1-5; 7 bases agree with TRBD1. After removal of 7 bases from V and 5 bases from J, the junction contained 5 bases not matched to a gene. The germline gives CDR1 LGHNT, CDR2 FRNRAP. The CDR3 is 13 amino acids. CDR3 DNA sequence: TGTGCTAGTGATACAGGGGTAGATCAGCCCCAGCATTTT. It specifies CASDTGVDQPQHF.

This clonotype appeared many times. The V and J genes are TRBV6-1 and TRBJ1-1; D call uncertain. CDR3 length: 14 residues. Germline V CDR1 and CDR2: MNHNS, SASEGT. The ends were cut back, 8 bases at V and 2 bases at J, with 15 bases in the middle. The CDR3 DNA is TGTGCCAGCCTGAGGCTCCGGGGAAACACTGAAGCTTTCTTT. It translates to CASLRLRGNTEAFF.

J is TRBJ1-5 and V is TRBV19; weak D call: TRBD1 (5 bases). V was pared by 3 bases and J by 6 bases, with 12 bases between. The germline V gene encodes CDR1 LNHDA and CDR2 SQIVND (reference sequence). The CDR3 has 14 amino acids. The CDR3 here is CASSIRGGGQPQHF. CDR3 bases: TGTGCCAGTAGTATTAGGGGAGGAGGTCAGCCCCAGCATTTT. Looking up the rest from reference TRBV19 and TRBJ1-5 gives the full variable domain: DGGITQSPKYLFRKEGQNVTLSCEQNLNHDAMYWYRQDPGQGLRLIYYSQIVNDFQKGDIAEGYSVSREKKESFPLTVTSAQKNPTAFYLCASSIRGGGQPQHFGDGTRLSIL.

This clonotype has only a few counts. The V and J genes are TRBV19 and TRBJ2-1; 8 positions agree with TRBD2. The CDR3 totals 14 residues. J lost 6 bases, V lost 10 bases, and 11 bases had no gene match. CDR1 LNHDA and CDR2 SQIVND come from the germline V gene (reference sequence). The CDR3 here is CATRGRGGLNEQFF. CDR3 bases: TGTGCCACCAGGGGACGGGGGGGCCTCAATGAGCAGTTCTTC.

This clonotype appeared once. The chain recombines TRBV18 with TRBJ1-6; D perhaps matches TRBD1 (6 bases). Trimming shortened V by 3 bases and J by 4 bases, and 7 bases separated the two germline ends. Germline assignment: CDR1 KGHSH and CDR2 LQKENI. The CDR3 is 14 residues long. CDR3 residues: CASSPDRYNSPLHF. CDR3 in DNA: TGTGCCAGCTCACCCGACAGGTATAATTCACCCCTCCACTTT.

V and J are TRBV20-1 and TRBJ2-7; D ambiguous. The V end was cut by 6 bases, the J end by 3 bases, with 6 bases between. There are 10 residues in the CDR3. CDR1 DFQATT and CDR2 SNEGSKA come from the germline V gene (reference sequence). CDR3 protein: CSARNYEQYF. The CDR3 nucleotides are TGCAGTGCCAGGAACTACGAGCAGTACTTC.

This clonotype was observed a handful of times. The DNA of the CDR3 is TGTGCCAGCAGTTACCAACGGGGCTACGAGCAGTACTTC. Residues: CASSYQRGYEQYF. This sequence joins TRBV6-6 and TRBJ2-7; tentatively, D is TRBD2 (5 bases). The V gene lost 2 bases and the J gene lost 3 bases, with 8 bases spanning the gap. The CDR3 covers 13 residues. Germline CDR1 and CDR2: MNHNY and SVGAGI (reference sequence).

In DNA form, the CDR3 reads TGTGCCAGCAGCGGACAGCGAAGCTCTGGGGCCAACGTCCTGACTTTC. Translation: CASSGQRSSGANVLTF. The chain combines TRBV2 with TRBJ2-6; D is possibly TRBD1 (6 bases). CDR1 and CDR2 from the germline V gene are SNHLY and FYNNEI. The CDR3 runs 16 residues. V lost 6 bases and J 0 bases, leaving 12 bases between the germline ends.

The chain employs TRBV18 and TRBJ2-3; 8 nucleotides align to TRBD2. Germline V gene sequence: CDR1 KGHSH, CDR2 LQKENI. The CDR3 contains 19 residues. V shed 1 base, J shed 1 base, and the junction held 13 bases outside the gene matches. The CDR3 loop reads CASSPLRSVGGAGTDTQYF. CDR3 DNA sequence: TGTGCCAGCTCACCACTGCGATCTGTCGGGGGGGCCGGCACAGATACGCAGTATTTT.

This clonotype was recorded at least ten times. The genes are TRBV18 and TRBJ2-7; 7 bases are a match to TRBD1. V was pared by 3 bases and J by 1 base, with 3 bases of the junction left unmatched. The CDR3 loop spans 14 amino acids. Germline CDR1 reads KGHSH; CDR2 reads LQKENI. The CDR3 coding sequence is TGTGCCAGCTCACCGACGGGACAGTCCTACGAGCAGTACTTC. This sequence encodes CASSPTGQSYEQYF.

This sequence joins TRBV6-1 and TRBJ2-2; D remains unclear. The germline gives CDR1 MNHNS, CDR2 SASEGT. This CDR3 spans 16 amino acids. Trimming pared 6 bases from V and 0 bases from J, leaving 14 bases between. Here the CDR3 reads CASSLLGSTNTGELFF. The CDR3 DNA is TGTGCCAGCAGCCTTTTAGGTAGTACGAACACCGGGGAGCTGTTTTTT.

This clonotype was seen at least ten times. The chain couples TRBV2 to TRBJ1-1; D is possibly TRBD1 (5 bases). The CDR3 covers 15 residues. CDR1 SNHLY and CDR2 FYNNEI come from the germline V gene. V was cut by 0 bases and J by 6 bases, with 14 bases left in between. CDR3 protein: CASSEAPGSLAEAFF. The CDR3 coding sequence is TGTGCCAGCAGTGAAGCGCCAGGGTCTTTGGCTGAAGCTTTCTTT.

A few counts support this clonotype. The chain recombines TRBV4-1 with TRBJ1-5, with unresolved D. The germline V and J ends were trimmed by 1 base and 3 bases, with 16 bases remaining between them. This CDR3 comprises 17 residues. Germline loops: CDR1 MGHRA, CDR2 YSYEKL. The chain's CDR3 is CASSQVRARGYNQPQHF. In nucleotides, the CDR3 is TGCGCCAGCAGCCAAGTTAGGGCTCGAGGGTACAATCAGCCCCAGCATTTT.

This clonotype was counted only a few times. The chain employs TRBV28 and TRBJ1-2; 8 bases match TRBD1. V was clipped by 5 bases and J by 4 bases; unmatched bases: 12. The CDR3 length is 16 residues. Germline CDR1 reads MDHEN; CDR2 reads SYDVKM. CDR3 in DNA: TGTGCCAGCAGTAGCGCCTCCGGGACAGGATTCTATGGCTACACCTTC. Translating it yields CASSSASGTGFYGYTF.

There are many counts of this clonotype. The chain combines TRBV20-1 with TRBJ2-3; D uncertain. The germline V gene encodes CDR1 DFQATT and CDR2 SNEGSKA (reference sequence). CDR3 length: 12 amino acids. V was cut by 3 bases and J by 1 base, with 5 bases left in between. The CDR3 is CSASAGTDTQYF. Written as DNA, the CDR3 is TGCAGTGCTAGTGCGGGCACAGATACGCAGTATTTT.

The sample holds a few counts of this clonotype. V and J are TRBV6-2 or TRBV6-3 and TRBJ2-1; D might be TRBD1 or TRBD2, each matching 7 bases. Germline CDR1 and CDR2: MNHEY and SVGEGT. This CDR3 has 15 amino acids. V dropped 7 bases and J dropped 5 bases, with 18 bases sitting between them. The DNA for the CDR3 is TGTGCCAGCAACCCCAGGGGGGGGATCGACAATGAGCAGTTCTTC. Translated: CASNPRGGIDNEQFF.

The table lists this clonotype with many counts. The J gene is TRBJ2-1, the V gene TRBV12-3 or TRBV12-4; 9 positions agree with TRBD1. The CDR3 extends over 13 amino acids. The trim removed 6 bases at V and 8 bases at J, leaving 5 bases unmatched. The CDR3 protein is CASRKTGGYEQFF. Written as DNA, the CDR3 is TGTGCCAGCAGGAAGACAGGGGGGTATGAGCAGTTCTTC.

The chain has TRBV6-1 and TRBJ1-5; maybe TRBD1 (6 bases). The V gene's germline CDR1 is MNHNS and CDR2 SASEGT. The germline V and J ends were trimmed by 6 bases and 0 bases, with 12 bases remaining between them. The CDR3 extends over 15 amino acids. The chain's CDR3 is CASRTRQDSNQPQHF. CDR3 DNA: TGTGCCAGCAGAACCCGACAGGATAGCAATCAGCCCCAGCATTTT.

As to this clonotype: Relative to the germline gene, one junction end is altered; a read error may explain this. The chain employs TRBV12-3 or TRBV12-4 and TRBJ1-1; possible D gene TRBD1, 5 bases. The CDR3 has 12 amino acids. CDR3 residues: CANSFGGTEAFF. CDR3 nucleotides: TGTGCCAACAGTTTTGGGGGGACTGAAGCTTTCTTT.

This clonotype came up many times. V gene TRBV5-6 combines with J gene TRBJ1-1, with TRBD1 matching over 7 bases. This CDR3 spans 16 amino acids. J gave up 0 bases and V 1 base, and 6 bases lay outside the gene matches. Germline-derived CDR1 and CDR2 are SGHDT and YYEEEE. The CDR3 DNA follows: TGTGCCAGCAGCTTGTTGGGACAGAACATGAACACTGAAGCTTTCTTT. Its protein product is CASSLLGQNMNTEAFF.

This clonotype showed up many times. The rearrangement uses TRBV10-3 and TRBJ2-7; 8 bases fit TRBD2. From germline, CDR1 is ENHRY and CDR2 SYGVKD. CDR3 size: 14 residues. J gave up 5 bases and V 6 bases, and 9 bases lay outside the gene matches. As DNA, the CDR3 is TGTGCCATCAGCCCGGGAGGGGAATTCAACGAGCAGTACTTC. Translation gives CAISPGGEFNEQYF.

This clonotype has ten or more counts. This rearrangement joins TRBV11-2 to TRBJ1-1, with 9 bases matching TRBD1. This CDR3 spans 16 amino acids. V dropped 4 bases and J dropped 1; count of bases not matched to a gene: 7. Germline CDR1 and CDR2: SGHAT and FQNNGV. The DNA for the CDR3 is TGTGCCAGCAGCTCCGGACAGGGGCTGGGGAACACTGAAGCTTTCTTT. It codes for CASSSGQGLGNTEAFF.

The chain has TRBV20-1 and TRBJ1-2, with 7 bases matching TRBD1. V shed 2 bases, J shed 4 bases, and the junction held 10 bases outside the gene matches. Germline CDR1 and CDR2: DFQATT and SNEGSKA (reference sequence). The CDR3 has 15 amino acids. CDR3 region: CSARMSSGTVYGYTF. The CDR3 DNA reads TGCAGTGCTAGAATGTCCTCCGGGACAGTCTATGGCTACACCTTC.

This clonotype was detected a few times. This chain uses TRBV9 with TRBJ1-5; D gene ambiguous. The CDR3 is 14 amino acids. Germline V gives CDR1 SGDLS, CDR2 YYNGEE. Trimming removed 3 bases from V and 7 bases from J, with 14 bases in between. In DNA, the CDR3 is TGTGCCAGCAGCGGTGGGTGGGGTTACCAGCCCCAGCATTTT. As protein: CASSGGWGYQPQHF.

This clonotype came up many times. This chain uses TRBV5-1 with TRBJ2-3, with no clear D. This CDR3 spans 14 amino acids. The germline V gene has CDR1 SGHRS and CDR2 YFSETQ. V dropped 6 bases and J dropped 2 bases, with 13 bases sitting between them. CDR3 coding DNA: TGCGCCAGCACCTACATTGCTAACACAGATACGCAGTATTTT. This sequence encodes CASTYIANTDTQYF.

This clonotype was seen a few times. This CDR3 is CASETGLSSGNTIYF. The DNA of the CDR3 is TGTGCCAGCGAGACAGGTCTTAGCTCTGGAAACACCATATATTTT. This chain connects TRBV6-1 to TRBJ1-3, with a possible D match to TRBD1 (6 bases). Germline values: CDR1 MNHNS, CDR2 SASEGT. The CDR3 has 15 residues. Trimming shortened V by 8 bases and J by 0 bases, and 14 bases separated the two germline ends.

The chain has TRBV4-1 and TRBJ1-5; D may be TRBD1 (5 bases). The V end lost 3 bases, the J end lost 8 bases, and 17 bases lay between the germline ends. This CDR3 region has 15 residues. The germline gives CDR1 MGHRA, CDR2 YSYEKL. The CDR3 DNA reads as TGCGCCAGCAGCCAGGGCGGACAACGACGGGAGCCCCAGCATTTT. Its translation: CASSQGGQRREPQHF.

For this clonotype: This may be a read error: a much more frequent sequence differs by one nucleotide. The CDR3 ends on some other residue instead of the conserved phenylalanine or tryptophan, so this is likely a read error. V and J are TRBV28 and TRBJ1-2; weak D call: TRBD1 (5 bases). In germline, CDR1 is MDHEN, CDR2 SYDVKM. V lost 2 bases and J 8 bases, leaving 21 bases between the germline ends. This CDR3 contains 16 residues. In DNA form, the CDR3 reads TGTGCCAGCAGTTTACGCGGGGGAAGGGGTCTAAGCGGCTACACCCTC. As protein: CASSLRGGRGLSGYTL.

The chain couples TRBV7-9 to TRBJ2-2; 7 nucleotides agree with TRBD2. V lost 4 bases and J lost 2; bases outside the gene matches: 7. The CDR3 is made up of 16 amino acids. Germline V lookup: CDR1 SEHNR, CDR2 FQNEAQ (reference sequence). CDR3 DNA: TGTGCCAGCAGCTCCGCCGGGACTACTAACACCGGGGAGCTGTTTTTT. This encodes CASSSAGTTNTGELFF.